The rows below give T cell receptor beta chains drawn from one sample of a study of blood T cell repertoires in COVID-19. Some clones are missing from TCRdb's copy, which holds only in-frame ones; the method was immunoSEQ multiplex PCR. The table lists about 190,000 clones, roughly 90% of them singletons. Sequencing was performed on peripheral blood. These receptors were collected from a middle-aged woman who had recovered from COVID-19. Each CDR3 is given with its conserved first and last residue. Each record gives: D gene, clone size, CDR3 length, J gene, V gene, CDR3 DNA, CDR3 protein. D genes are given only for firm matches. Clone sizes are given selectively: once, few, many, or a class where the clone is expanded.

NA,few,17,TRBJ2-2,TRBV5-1,TGCGCCAGCAGCTTGGTGCCCCCGGGACAGAACACCGGGGAGCTGTTTTTT,CASSLVPPGQNTGELFF
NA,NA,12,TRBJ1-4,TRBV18,TGTGCCAGCTCACCTCGAGCAGAAAAACTGTTTTTT,CASSPRAEKLFF
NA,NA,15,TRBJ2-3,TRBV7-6,TGTGCCAGCAGCTTAGGGGGGCGCGACACAGATACGCAGTATTTT,CASSLGGRDTDTQYF
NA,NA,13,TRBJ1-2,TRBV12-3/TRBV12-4,TGTGCCAGCAGCTTACTACAGGGTGATGGCTACACCTTC,CASSLLQGDGYTF
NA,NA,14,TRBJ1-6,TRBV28,TGTGCCAGCAGCCCGGGACTAAATAATTCACCCCTCCACTTT,CASSPGLNNSPLHF
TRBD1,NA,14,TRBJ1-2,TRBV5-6,TGTGCCAGCAGGCCCGGGACAGGGACTTATGGCTACACCTTC,CASRPGTGTYGYTF
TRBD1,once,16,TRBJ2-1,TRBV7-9,TGTGCCAGCAGCAAAATAGGGGGCGGCTCCTACAATGAGCAGTTCTTC,CASSKIGGGSYNEQFF
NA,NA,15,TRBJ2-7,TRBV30,TGTGCCTGGAGTGTACTAAGGTTAAGCTCCTACGAGCAGTACTTC,CAWSVLRLSSYEQYF
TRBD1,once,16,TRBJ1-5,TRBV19,TGTGCCAGTAGTCCAGAGACAGGGCGTAGCAATCAGCCCCAGCATTTT,CASSPETGRSNQPQHF
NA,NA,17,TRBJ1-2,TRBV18,TGTGCCAGCTCACCAGCGAACCTTCAGGGGACAATCTATGGCTACACCTTC,CASSPANLQGTIYGYTF
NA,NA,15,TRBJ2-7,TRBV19,TGTGCCAGTAGTAGGACGGGACTCTCGGAATACGAGCAGTACTTC,CASSRTGLSEYEQYF
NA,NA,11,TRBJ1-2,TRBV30,TGTGCCTGGAGAGCCCCCGTTGGCTACACCTTC,CAWRAPVGYTF
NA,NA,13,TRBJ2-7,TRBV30,TGTGCCTGGACAACCCAAGTAGGGGGCGAGCAGTACTTC,CAWTTQVGGEQYF
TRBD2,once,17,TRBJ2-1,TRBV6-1,TGTGCCAGCAGTGAACCCCTCTTATTGAGCGGGAGTGATGAGCAGTTCTTC,CASSEPLLLSGSDEQFF
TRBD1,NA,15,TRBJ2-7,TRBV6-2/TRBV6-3,TGTGCCAGCAGTTACGCGGGACAGGGGTCCTACGAGCAGTACTTC,CASSYAGQGSYEQYF
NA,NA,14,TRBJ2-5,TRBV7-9,TGTGCCAGCAGCTTAGAGCTACTCCAAGAGACCCAGTACTTC,CASSLELLQETQYF
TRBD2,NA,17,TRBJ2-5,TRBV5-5,TGTGCCAGCAGCTTGGTCGGGACTAGCGGGACTCAAGAGACCCAGTACTTC,CASSLVGTSGTQETQYF
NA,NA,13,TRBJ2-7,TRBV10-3,TGTGCCATCATCATCGGGGGAACCTACGAGCAGTACTTC,CAIIIGGTYEQYF
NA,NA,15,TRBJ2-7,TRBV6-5,TGTGCCAGCAGACGTAGTACAGGGCCCCGTTACGAGCAGTACTTC,CASRRSTGPRYEQYF
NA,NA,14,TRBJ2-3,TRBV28,TGTGCCAGCAGTTCCCTTGAGGCATCAGATACGCAGTATTTT,CASSSLEASDTQYF
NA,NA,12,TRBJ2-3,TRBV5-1,TGCGCCAGCAGCTCCGAGACAGATACGCAGTATTTT,CASSSETDTQYF
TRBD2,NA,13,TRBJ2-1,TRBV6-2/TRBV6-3,TGTGCCAGCAGTTACTCGGGACTACATGAGCAGTTCTTC,CASSYSGLHEQFF
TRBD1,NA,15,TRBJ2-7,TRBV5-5,TGTGCCAGCAGCTTGGGACAGGGGGCTTCCTACGAGCAGTACTTC,CASSLGQGASYEQYF